These T cell receptor beta chains were read from a single sample in a study of OX40 agonist ivuxolimab in advanced cancers. Sequencing used immunoSEQ multiplex PCR; TCRdb keeps in-frame clones, though not all of them. Of under 55,000 clones listed, around 80% are singletons. This specimen consisted of CD4+ or CD8+ T cells sorted from blood, obtained in a trial of the OX40 agonist ivuxolimab. The receptors derive from an adult with an advanced solid tumor such as melanoma, head and neck, liver or kidney cancer. The CDR3 runs from the conserved cysteine through the conserved F or W.

v_call,cdr3_length,cdr3_aa
TRBV2,12,CASTGSTDTQYF
TRBV7-6,12,CASSLGGSEQFF
TRBV5-1,14,CASSLSLAQETQYF
TRBV5-4,12,CASSLDTGELFF
TRBV7-3,14,CASSLNAGTNEQYF
TRBV2,15,CASRATSGNGETQYF
TRBV11-2,14,CASSLGGTQETQYF
TRBV5-6,16,CASSLLSRGGTDTQYF
TRBV6-1,14,CASTAGQGAGGYTF
TRBV7-9,15,CASSSTSGSRDEQFF
TRBV5-4,14,CASSPGGSQETQYF
TRBV7-9,14,CASSLRDSQETQYF
TRBV29-1,11,CSVEWAREQYF
TRBV21-1,14,CASDPFESSYEQYF
TRBV18,17,CASSPVRQGATNTEAFF
TRBV19,15,CASSRGYDSGNTIYF
TRBV15,13,CATSRAYLEEQFF
TRBV5-4,13,CASSLLLQETQYF
TRBV30,11,CAWSVQETQYF
TRBV7-3,14,CASSPMGQGEKLFF
TRBV27,15,CASSLLGGTFNEQFF
TRBV5-1,16,CASRRGTGSSYNEQFF
TRBV7-3,12,CASSILDHEQFF
TRBV10-3,14,CAIKGTGNTGELFF
TRBV11-2,14,CASRSLAGGNEQYF
TRBV29-1,13,CSVARTGAYEQYF
TRBV20-1,11,CSARGIRGAFF